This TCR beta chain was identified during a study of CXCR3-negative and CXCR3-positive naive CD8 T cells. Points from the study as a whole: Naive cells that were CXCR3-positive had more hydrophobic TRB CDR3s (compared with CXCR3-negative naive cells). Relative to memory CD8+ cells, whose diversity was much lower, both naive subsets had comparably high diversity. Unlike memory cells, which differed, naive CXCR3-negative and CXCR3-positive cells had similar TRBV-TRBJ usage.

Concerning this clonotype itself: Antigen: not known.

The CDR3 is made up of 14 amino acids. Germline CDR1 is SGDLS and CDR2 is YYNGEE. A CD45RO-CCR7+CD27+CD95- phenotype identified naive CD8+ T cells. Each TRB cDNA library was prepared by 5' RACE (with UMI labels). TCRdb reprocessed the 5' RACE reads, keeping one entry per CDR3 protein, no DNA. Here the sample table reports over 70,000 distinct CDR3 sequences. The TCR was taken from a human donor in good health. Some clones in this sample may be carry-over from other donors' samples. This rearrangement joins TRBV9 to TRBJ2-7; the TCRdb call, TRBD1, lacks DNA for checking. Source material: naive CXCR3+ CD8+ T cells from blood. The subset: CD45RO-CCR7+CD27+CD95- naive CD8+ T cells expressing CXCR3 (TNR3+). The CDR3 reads CASSVGGGSGEQYF. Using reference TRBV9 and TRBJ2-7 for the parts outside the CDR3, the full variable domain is DSGVTQTPKHLITATGQRVTLRCSPRSGDLSVYWYQQSLDQGLQFLIQYYNGEERAKGNILERFSAQQFPDLHSELNLSSLELGDSALYFCASSVGGGSGEQYFGPGTRLTVT.